Below, 18 T cell receptor beta chains from the same sample are listed, as sequenced in a study of shared T cell receptors in the human thymus. Clones were read by immunoSEQ multiplex PCR, and TCRdb kept only the in-frame ones, dropping some. The profile shows about 660,000 clones, roughly 88% of them singletons. In addition, the sample was reused for a study of human thymus T cells.

Sequenced: thymocytes. The origin of the receptors is a boy in the first two years of life with a congenital heart defect.

The chain recombines TRBV6-1 with TRBJ2-4; 7 bases agree with TRBD1. J was trimmed by 0 bases and V by 5 bases; bases with no gene match: 13. CDR3 length: 18 amino acids. CDR1 is MNHNS and CDR2 is SASEGT in the germline V gene. The CDR3, as DNA: TGTGCCAGCAGTAAAGGGGACAGCCATTTCCTAGCCAAAAACATTCAGTACTTC. Translation gives CASSKGDSHFLAKNIQYF.

The CDR3 nucleotides read TGTGCTAGTGGGCCGCAGCGGGGGTCCTACAATGAGCAGTTCTTC. It is translated as CASGPQRGSYNEQFF. The rearrangement uses TRBV12-5 and TRBJ2-1; 8 bases align to TRBD2. This CDR3 contains 15 residues. The J segment lost 1 base and the V segment lost 6 bases, leaving 5 bases of the junction unmatched. Germline CDR1 and CDR2: LGHNT and FRNRAP. Full variable domain (missing parts from reference TRBV12-5 and TRBJ2-1): DARVTQTPRHKVTEMGQEVTMRCQPILGHNTVFWYRQTMMQGLELLAYFRNRAPLDDSGMPKDRFSAEMPDATLATLKIQPSEPRDSAVYFCASGPQRGSYNEQFFGPGTRLTVL.

About this clone: Germline is not matched at one junction end, which may reflect a read error. V and J are TRBV7-2 and TRBJ2-5, with D perhaps matching TRBD2 (6 bases). CDR1 and CDR2 (germline): SGHTA, FQGNSA. This CDR3 is 12 amino acids long. CDR3 sequence reads: CASSAGLAGPNF. CDR3 sequence (DNA): TGTGCCAGCAGCGCCGGACTGGCGGGGCCTAACTTC.

This clone was detected only once. This chain links TRBV6-5 with TRBJ2-7; TRBD1 agrees at 8 bases. Unmatched junction bases numbered 8, after V lost 6 bases and J lost 4 bases. The CDR3 runs 14 residues. Germline V gene sequence: CDR1 MNHEY, CDR2 SVGAGI. The CDR3 nucleotides read TGTGCCAGCAGAACACCGACAGGGGATTACGAGCAGTACTTC. This encodes CASRTPTGDYEQYF.

A few counts support this clone. This chain joins TRBV28 and TRBJ1-5; D possibly corresponds to TRBD1 (6 bases). The CDR3 contains 17 residues. CDR1 is MDHEN, CDR2 SYDVKM, per germline. V was cut by 6 bases and J by 1 base, with 19 bases left in between. The CDR3 is CASSSGGAHLSNQPQHF. The CDR3 DNA follows: TGTGCCAGCAGCTCCGGGGGGGCCCATCTGAGCAATCAGCCCCAGCATTTT.

The gene calls are TRBV28 and TRBJ2-2, with TRBD1 matching over 9 bases. The CDR3 sequence is 14 residues long. The germline V gene encodes CDR1 MDHEN and CDR2 SYDVKM. V lost 10 bases to trimming and J lost 1 base; unmatched junction nucleotides: 4. The CDR3 DNA reads as TGTGCCACTTGGGGACAGGGGAACACCGGGGAGCTGTTTTTT. Translating it yields CATWGQGNTGELFF.

This chain links TRBV4-2 with TRBJ1-5; D call uncertain. Germline assignment: CDR1 LGHNA and CDR2 YNFKEQ. Between the trimmed V and J ends, which lost 1 base and 5 bases, there was a span of 18 bases. The CDR3 loop spans 17 amino acids. The CDR3 reads CASSQAIPGWLDQPQHF. The DNA of the CDR3 is TGTGCCAGCAGCCAAGCGATTCCGGGGTGGTTGGATCAGCCCCAGCATTTT.

This clone was detected only a few times. J is TRBJ2-7 and V is TRBV5-5, with 15 nucleotides matching TRBD2. The germline V gene encodes CDR1 SGHKS and CDR2 YYEKEE (reference sequence). This CDR3 region has 18 residues. The V segment lost 5 bases and the J segment 0 bases; nucleotides outside the gene matches: 9. In DNA form, the CDR3 reads TGTGCCAGCAGGCAACCGGGACTAGCGGGAGGTTCCTCCTACGAGCAGTACTTC. It translates to CASRQPGLAGGSSYEQYF.

V usage is TRBV29-1 and J usage is TRBJ1-1; the D is unclear. Looked up from germline, CDR1 is SQVTM and CDR2 is ANQGSEA. The V gene lost 0 bases and the J gene lost 3 bases, with 11 bases spanning the gap. The CDR3 is made up of 14 amino acids. CDR3 in DNA: TGCAGCGTTGAAGACTGGGGAGCCGACACTGAAGCTTTCTTT. It is translated as CSVEDWGADTEAFF.

The rearrangement joins TRBV4-1 to TRBJ2-5; D remains ambiguous. The CDR3 contains 16 residues. Trimming left V 4 bases short and J 2 bases short, with 17 bases between. Looked up from germline, CDR1 is MGHRA and CDR2 is YSYEKL. DNA of the CDR3: TGCGCCAGCAGCCCCCGAGGAAGATCGGAACAAGAGACCCAGTACTTC. Its protein product is CASSPRGRSEQETQYF.

V and J are TRBV27 and TRBJ1-1; 8 bases fit TRBD1. The CDR3 contains 14 residues. V lost 5 bases and J lost 2; bases outside the gene matches: 4. Germline V gene data show CDR1 as MNHEY and CDR2 as SMNVEV (reference sequence). The CDR3 region is CASSGQGANTEAFF. CDR3 nucleotides: TGTGCCAGCAGTGGGCAGGGGGCTAACACTGAAGCTTTCTTT.

The chain has TRBV15 and TRBJ2-7; 7 nucleotides align to TRBD1. The length of the CDR3 is 17 residues. Losses at the gene ends were 5 bases for V and 3 bases for J; bases not matched to a gene: 16. Germline values: CDR1 LNHNV, CDR2 YYDKDF (reference sequence). The CDR3 spells CATSCATGAAPHYEQYF. CDR3 DNA: TGTGCCACCAGCTGCGCCACAGGGGCCGCGCCGCACTACGAGCAGTACTTC.

The chain couples TRBV4-3 to TRBJ2-7; D perhaps matches TRBD2 (6 bases). In germline, CDR1 is LGHNA, CDR2 YSLEER. V lost 1 base, J lost 2 bases, and 12 bases lay in between. CDR3 length equals 15 residues. DNA for the CDR3: TGCGCCAGCAGCCAAGGGGGGGAACGGCCCTACGAGCAGTACTTC. The encoded protein is CASSQGGERPYEQYF.

The gene calls are TRBV11-3 and TRBJ2-1, with D possibly being TRBD2 (7 bases). Germline assignment: CDR1 SGHNT and CDR2 YENEEA. Trimming left V 1 base short and J 6 bases short, with 19 bases between. The CDR3 loop spans 17 amino acids. The CDR3 protein is CASSLAGKGEGSNEQFF. DNA of the CDR3: TGTGCCAGCAGCTTAGCCGGTAAGGGGGAGGGCTCCAATGAGCAGTTCTTC. Supplemented by reference TRBV11-3 and TRBJ2-1, the full variable domain reads EAGVVQSPRYKIIEKKQPVAFWCNPISGHNTLYWYLQNLGQGPELLIRYENEEAVDDSQLPKDRFSAERLKGVDSTLKIQPAELGDSAVYLCASSLAGKGEGSNEQFFGPGTRLTVL.

The chain links TRBV5-4 to TRBJ2-7; TRBD2 aligns across 11 bases. CDR3 length: 15 amino acids. The germline V gene has CDR1 SGHNT and CDR2 YYREEE (reference sequence). J lost 3 bases, V lost 3 bases, and 5 bases had no gene match. The CDR3 region is CASSSDGTSGYEQYF. CDR3 nucleotides: TGTGCCAGCAGCTCTGATGGGACTAGCGGCTACGAGCAGTACTTC.

Here the CDR3 reads CASSVGLAGWEGTDTQYF. CDR3 nucleotides: TGTGCCAGCAGCGTAGGACTAGCGGGGTGGGAGGGCACAGATACGCAGTATTTT. The chain is built from TRBV9 and TRBJ2-3; TRBD2 matches at 11 bases. J lost 1 base, V lost 0 bases, and 7 bases had no gene match. The CDR3 spans 18 residues. The germline V gene encodes CDR1 SGDLS and CDR2 YYNGEE. Together with reference TRBV9 and TRBJ2-3, the CDR3 gives the full variable domain: DSGVTQTPKHLITATGQRVTLRCSPRSGDLSVYWYQQSLDQGLQFLIQYYNGEERAKGNILERFSAQQFPDLHSELNLSSLELGDSALYFCASSVGLAGWEGTDTQYFGPGTRLTVL.

The rearrangement links TRBV29-1 to TRBJ2-5; D perhaps matches TRBD2 (5 bases). The CDR3 sequence is 12 residues long. V was cut by 6 bases and J by 4 bases, with 12 bases left in between. Per germline, CDR1 SQVTM and CDR2 ANQGSEA. The CDR3 coding sequence is TGCAGCGTCACAAGACGGGGAGAGACCCAGTACTTC. Amino acid sequence: CSVTRRGETQYF.

For the CDR3, the DNA is TGTGCCAGCAGTTTCGGACTCACCGGGGAGCTGTTTTTT. Translating it yields CASSFGLTGELFF. The chain is built from TRBV27 and TRBJ2-2, with D perhaps TRBD2 (5 bases). V was clipped by 3 bases and J by 4 bases, with 6 bases between them. The CDR3 consists of 13 residues. CDR1 MNHEY and CDR2 SMNVEV come from the germline V gene (reference sequence).